Listed below are T cell receptor beta chains from one sample, sequenced in a study of blood T cell repertoires in COVID-19. This table comes from immunoSEQ multiplex PCR, and its TCRdb copy is limited to in-frame clones, with some not included. The data show a few hundred thousand clones, just under 85% seen once. The specimen was peripheral blood. Receptors were obtained from a woman aged 45-60 years with active or convalescent COVID-19. Both conserved end residues are part of each CDR3. D genes are given only for firm matches. Not every row has a clone size; where given, it reads once, few, many or a size class.

>.|TRBV6-5|TRBJ1-3|once
TGTGCCAGCAGTCACAGGGTTCAAACTGGAAACACCATATATTTT
CASSHRVQTGNTIYF
>TRBD1|TRBV6-2/TRBV6-3|TRBJ1-4|.
TGTGCCAGCAGGCCTACCAGAACAGGGGGCGGTGAAAAACTGTTTTTT
CASRPTRTGGGEKLFF
>.|TRBV5-5|TRBJ1-5|once
TGTGCCAGCAGCTTGGTGGCGGAGTCCAGCAATCAGCCCCAGCATTTT
CASSLVAESSNQPQHF
>.|TRBV7-9|TRBJ1-1|.
TGTGCCAGCAGCTTAGGTACAGGGCCCACTGAAGCTTTCTTT
CASSLGTGPTEAFF
>.|TRBV6-5|TRBJ2-2|.
TGTGCCAGCAGTTCCCTAATACCCCAAGGGGAGCTGTTTTTT
CASSSLIPQGELFF
>TRBD1|TRBV29-1|TRBJ1-1|.
TGCAGCGTCGGTGACAGGGGCATTGAAGCTTTCTTT
CSVGDRGIEAFF
>.|TRBV2|TRBJ2-5|.
TGTGCCAACCCTGGGGGGACCCAAGAGACCCAGTACTTC
CANPGGTQETQYF
>TRBD1|TRBV18|TRBJ2-1|once
TGTGCCAGCTCACCAAGGACAGGGGGCGTTTGGAATGAGCAGTTCTTC
CASSPRTGGVWNEQFF
>.|TRBV3-1/TRBV3-2|TRBJ2-6|.
TGTGCCAGCAGCCAAGAGGTGAGGGTAGCAGGGGCCAACGTCCTGACTTTC
CASSQEVRVAGANVLTF
>TRBD2|TRBV3-1/TRBV3-2|TRBJ2-7|few
TGTGCCAGCAGCCAATTTTCACTAGCGGGAGGCCAAACGAGCTCCTACGAGCAGTACTTC
CASSQFSLAGGQTSSYEQYF
>.|TRBV6-1|TRBJ2-1|many
TGTGCCAGCAGTGATAGGGGATTCTCCTACAATGAGCAGTTCTTC
CASSDRGFSYNEQFF